Given below is one T cell receptor beta chain in context. No cognate antigen has been identified for it. Base qualities are not at hand, and no much larger clone is one base apart. The record originates from a study of cytomegalovirus exposure and HLA in healthy donors (dated by TCRdb to about 2017). Looking at the study overall: An earlier analysis of 587 of the donors reported approximately 300 Gb of sequence data and 100 million to 120 million unique TCR beta sequences obtained from around 170 million T cells. The later analysis used no new phenotypic data to find candidate immune exposures, relying instead on TCR beta sequences and their occurrence across donors. Every discovery cohort repertoire had been produced on one sequencing platform. In a later analysis, previously published TCR beta repertoires from roughly 710 donors were re-analyzed and high-resolution HLA genotyping was added so that TCR occurrence patterns could be studied. In a later genetic analysis, genome-wide SNP genotypes for about 65% of the 666 donors were used, and that subset was treated as a discovery cohort. Among the approximately 420 genotyped donors, approximately 76% belonged to the genetic ancestry cluster associated with self-reported Caucasian donors. About five DR-DQ haplotypes were treated as single units for association and clustering because of strong linkage in the cohort. Donor age, sex, ethnicity and CMV serostatus were collected together with the repertoire data. Both class I and class II loci were covered by HLA typing, at four-digit resolution. Typing coverage differed by locus: A, B, C, DRB1 and DQB1 were typed in about 620-630 donors, DQA1 in roughly 500, DPA1 in 606, and DPB1 in roughly 470. Along with the roughly 710-subject first cohort, a separate validation cohort of around 120 different subjects was used. An earlier analysis of around 640 of the donors used high-throughput TCR beta sequencing to judge whether each TCR beta V gene segment behaved as functional or pseudogenic. An early release that covered fewer than 800 HLA-typed donors contained approximately 300 gigabases of sequencing data and 80 million or so unique TCR sequences. Across about 380 genotyped donors of the cohort, an average of about 250,000 unique TCR beta nucleotide sequences per donor were sequenced, and about a sixth of those sequences were non-productive. To predict cytomegalovirus infection status, the study combined high-throughput TCR immunosequencing, statistical association of individual TCRs with disease status, and machine learning. The study profiled the T cell repertoires of around 700 subjects by immunosequencing and related them to cytomegalovirus serostatus. The study aimed to test whether cataloging public T cell receptors could reveal signatures of past pathogen exposure. Study-wide findings and limitations: A further reported finding was that TCR beta sequences accurately predicted the HLA-A and HLA-B alleles for most subjects in the first cohort. It was suggested by the authors that the approach could potentially be generalized to other disease states and immunological phenotypes. A later analysis found that most CMV-associated TCR beta chains appeared HLA-restricted, with HLA associations seemingly driven largely by CMV exposure. In an earlier analysis of 587 of the donors, most TCR beta V segments appeared in productive rearrangements about 90% or about 30% of the time, broadly matching IMGT annotations. Presence/absence analyses assumed roughly uniform sequencing depth across donors, an assumption that may not hold. The study gave a list of over 150 TCR beta chains associated with cytomegalovirus. HLA typing was unavailable for some donors at each locus, so association tests used only the typed subset. Only TCR beta chains were sequenced in this cohort, and the absence of alpha or paired-chain data limited detectable features. Correlated functional status among segregating V segments might reflect linkage disequilibrium, but an unknown experimental factor could not be ruled out. An association between a missense DCLRE1C variant and V-gene and J-gene trimming of TCR beta chains was found in a later genetic analysis and replicated in an independent cohort. Cytomegalovirus status was reported to be diagnosed by the classifier with high specificity and sensitivity in both the original and validation cohorts. A later genetic analysis reported fewer N-insertions in productive TCRs among donors in an Asian-associated ancestry cluster than the roughly 650-donor mean. In a later analysis, some 17,000 TCR beta sequences were associated with specific HLA alleles at a false discovery rate of 0.05. A group of highly shared sequence variants was considered likely to be a technical artifact of the sequencing pipeline. Assigning TCR associations to individual alleles was difficult when HLA alleles, especially DR and DQ, strongly co-occurred. The 87-base-pair reads could not distinguish some IMGT-functional V segments, including TRBV6-2 and TRBV6-3, so those segments were excluded. Most TCR sequences were observed very rarely across donors, whereas some public TCRs were present in many individuals. According to a later analysis, parvovirus B19, influenza, CMV and Epstein-Barr virus appeared linked to several top co-occurrence clusters. Immune exposure information for the cohort was limited to CMV serostatus. According to a later analysis, TCR association rates differed among HLA loci, with DRB1 alleles showing the most associated TCRs and HLA-C alleles showing the fewest. Because counts were too low, roughly 18 rarely observed V segments, including chromosome 9 orphons, were left out of the earlier analysis of several hundred of the donors. In vitro tests confirmed that a few of the cytomegalovirus-associated TCR beta chains recognize cytomegalovirus antigens. A later analysis found that HLA-associated TCR beta chains were more clonally expanded and had lower generation probabilities than equally common non-associated chains.

In total, approximately 610 healthy bone marrow donors made up the cohort. At the time of sampling, every cohort member was nominally healthy, though immune exposures that went unrecorded were likely present. The donor tested CMV seropositive, placing the donor among the 289 seropositive members of the cohort. Each donor provided a peripheral blood sample, and peripheral blood mononuclear cells were used for TCR beta sequencing. Genomic DNA was extracted from the blood cell samples with the Qiagen DNeasy Blood Extraction Kit. Germline trimming: 5 bases from V, 4 bases from J; junction bases outside gene matches: 6. From the cysteine up to the phenylalanine, the CDR3 has a length of 16 residues. Kept here is only the CDR3 DNA, which spans 48 bases and is read in frame from base 1. The germline V gene (reference sequence) supplies CDR1 PRHDT and CDR2 FYEKMQ. Libraries were made using the immunoSEQ multiplex PCR assay. A mixture of 60 forward primers for TCR Vbeta segments and 13 reverse primers for TCR Jbeta segments was used in the multiplex PCR. The CDR3 region of rearranged TCR beta genes was amplified from genomic DNA with a multiplex PCR assay. On the Illumina HiSeq System, the amplified TCR beta libraries were sequenced as 87-base-pair reads. Processing in the source paper ran as follows. Across the 600 to 700 repertoires, a later analysis counted some 80 million unique TCR beta chains, some 11 million of which were shared by at least two donors. Raw reads were error-corrected and collapsed into unique sequences with a nearest-neighbor algorithm that merged closely related sequences to remove PCR and sequencing errors. To assign V, D and J gene segments, CDR3 sequences were aligned to IMGT reference sequences. For a sequence to be retained, a match of at least six nucleotides to both a V gene segment and a J gene segment was required. A rearrangement was called productive if the CDR3 had no stop codons and remained in frame with V and J, and every other rearrangement was called non-productive. Following IMGT convention, CDR3 was defined as the stretch from the second conserved V-encoded cysteine to the conserved J-encoded phenylalanine. Sequences without an unambiguous match to a single V gene segment were excluded from the earlier analysis of about 600 of the donors. In an earlier analysis of 450 to 700 of the donors, V segments were called functional above 56.7% productive rearrangements and were called segregating when the between-donor standard deviation exceeded 5%. A statistical classification framework was developed to diagnose cytomegalovirus status using the catalog of TCR beta chain sequences. V and J gene assignment, in a later analysis, came from comparing TCR nucleotide sequences with IMGT/GENE-DB human TR gene sequences. In a later analysis, CDR3 sequences and most-parsimonious VDJ recombination scenarios were assigned using the TCRdist pipeline. In a later analysis, each TCR beta chain was defined by its CDR3 amino acid sequence together with its V-gene family, and reads lacking a unique V-gene family were excluded. As a way to deal with suspected cross-contamination and a sequencing artifact, a later analysis dropped approximately 570 nucleotide sequences that were highly shared and had low generation probability. In a later analysis, a clonal expansion index was calculated for each public chain from normalized within-repertoire ranks of inferred template counts. Generation probabilities in a later analysis came from a VDJ recombination model fitted to out-of-frame rearrangements, and those results were checked against IGoR. A later analysis scored TCR-TCR, TCR-HLA and TCR-CMV co-occurrence with hypergeometric tests, applying a repertoire-size bias correction to TCR pairs. A later analysis estimated false discovery rates by permuting HLA or CMV assignments 20 times. In a later analysis, co-occurring TCRs were grouped using DBSCAN, with TCRdist sequence similarity added in when clustering inside HLA-allele-positive subsets. Repertoires with fewer than 30,000 or more than 120,000 public chains, plus five repertoires with anomalous nucleotide sharing, were excluded from co-occurrence clustering. Entries here come from immuneACCESS through TCRdb and include only in-frame sequences with V and J called. Some clones fail to appear in such tables; in the studies checked, an unresolved V gene covers under half of the shortfall, and the cause of the remainder is unknown. V and J calls and clone size are copied from that table; D and trimming were computed from the DNA. The sample table records 150,000 to 250,000 clones; roughly 80% of these occur just once. In total, the top ten clones hold approximately 6.5% of the sample.

Sequenced sample: PBMCs. The clonotype was recovered from a woman between 50 and 59 years old in good health and CMV-seropositive. The chain couples TRBV13 to TRBJ1-3; TRBD1 aligns with 12 central bases. DNA sequence: TGTGCCAGCAGCAGGGACAGGGGGCGACCAGGAAACACCATATATTTT. The encoded protein is CASSRDRGRPGNTIYF.